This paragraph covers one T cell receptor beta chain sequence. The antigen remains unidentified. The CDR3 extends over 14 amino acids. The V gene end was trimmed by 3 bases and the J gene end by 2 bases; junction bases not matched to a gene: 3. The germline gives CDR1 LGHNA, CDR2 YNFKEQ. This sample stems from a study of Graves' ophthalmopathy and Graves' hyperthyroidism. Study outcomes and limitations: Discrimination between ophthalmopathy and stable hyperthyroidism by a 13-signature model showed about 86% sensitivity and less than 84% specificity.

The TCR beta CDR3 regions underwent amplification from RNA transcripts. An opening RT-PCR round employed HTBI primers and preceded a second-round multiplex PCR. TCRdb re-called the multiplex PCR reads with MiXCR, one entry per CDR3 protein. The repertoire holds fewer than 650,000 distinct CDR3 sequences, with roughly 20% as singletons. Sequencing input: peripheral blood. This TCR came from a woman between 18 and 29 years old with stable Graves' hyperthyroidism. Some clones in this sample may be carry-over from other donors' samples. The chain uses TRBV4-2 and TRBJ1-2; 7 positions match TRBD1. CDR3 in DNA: TGTGCCAGCAGCCAGACGACAGGGAACTATGGCTACACCTTC. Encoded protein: CASSQTTGNYGYTF.